The sequence of this T cell receptor (beta chain) was determined in a study of identical twins. One entry per CDR3 protein, called by TCRdb with MiXCR from the 5' RACE reads. The sample lists roughly 690,000 distinct CDR3 sequences, 21% occurring once. Worth noting for this clonotype: At one boundary the junction diverges from the germline segment, which might be a read error.

This CDR3 is 11 amino acids long. CDR1 and CDR2 from the germline V gene are SSHAT and FNYEAQ (reference sequence). This sample was also put to use in a study of T cells expressing NK-cell markers. That study reports: Several of the donors carried dominant NKG2C+ clonotypes that took up about 1.0-7.0% of their CD8+ T cells.

Sequencing was performed on PBMCs. This TCR derives from a woman aged 18-29 years in good health. The V gene is TRBV7-7, the J gene TRBJ2-2; D unclear. The CDR3 nucleotides read TGTGCTAGCAGCTACCACGGGGAGCTGTTTTTT. Translating it yields CASSYHGELFF.